A single sample is the source of the 29 T cell receptor beta chains below, sequenced in a study of human T cells and chemical hapten exposure (dated by TCRdb to the early 2020s). The time point label here, explained by the study, means: patch test 1, 2 weeks after DPC sensitization. The label giving this sample's treatment or condition can be read as: therapeutic diphenylcyclopropenone sensitization with weekly scalp DPC. The library was generated by RACE. The instrument was a NextSeq 500. TCRdb itself trimmed the public reads at Q25 with fastp, ran MiXCR and retained productive beta chains. All rows with the same CDR3 protein become a single entry with the most common DNA and genes. The sample table shows 300,000 to 350,000 distinct CDR3 sequences, and approximately 6.3% are seen once. The ten largest clones add up to 8.4% of the sample. The material sequenced was whole blood, taken in connection with sensitization to the hapten diphenylcyclopropenone (DPC). These receptors were collected from a woman between 18 and 29 years old with alopecia areata. Some clones in this sample may be carry-over from other donors' samples.

J is TRBJ1-1 and V is TRBV27; D is unresolved. V was trimmed by 5 bases and J by 0 bases, leaving 10 bases between them. CDR1 and CDR2 from the germline V gene are MNHEY and SMNVEV (reference sequence). This CDR3 comprises 14 residues. In DNA form, the CDR3 reads TGTGCCAGCAGTCCACAGAGGTTGAACACTGAAGCTTTCTTT. It encodes CASSPQRLNTEAFF.

The chain recombines TRBV12-3 or TRBV12-4 with TRBJ1-6; no reliable D call. The CDR3 has 14 residues. The V gene lost 2 bases and the J gene lost 6 bases, with 8 bases spanning the gap. Here the CDR3 reads CASSLRGLNSPLHF. CDR3 DNA sequence: TGTGCCAGCAGTTTACGGGGTCTTAATTCACCCCTCCACTTT.

This clonotype was observed a handful of times. The rearrangement joins TRBV12-3 or TRBV12-4 to TRBJ2-2; 7 nucleotides agree with TRBD1. J was trimmed by 4 bases and V by 5 bases; bases with no gene match: 13. The CDR3 is made up of 17 amino acids. The CDR3 DNA sequence: TGTGCCAGCAGTACTCTAAACAGGGGAAGGAGCACCGGGGAGCTGTTTTTT. Protein: CASSTLNRGRSTGELFF.

The J gene is TRBJ1-6, the V gene TRBV6-5; D remains ambiguous. Germline CDR1 MNHEY, CDR2 SVGAGI. The CDR3 contains 15 residues. V lost 8 bases and J lost 9, with 20 bases in between. CDR3 DNA sequence: TGTGCCAGCGGGCGTAGGGAGGGAGGCAGTTCACCCCTCCACTTT. Translated: CASGRREGGSSPLHF.

This chain joins TRBV7-9 and TRBJ2-3; D unresolved. The CDR3 has 16 residues. Trimming stripped 4 bases from V and 0 bases from J, with 14 bases between. Germline values: CDR1 SEHNR, CDR2 FQNEAQ (reference sequence). CDR3 protein: CASSSRAGRSTDTQYF. CDR3 DNA: TGTGCCAGCAGCTCCCGGGCAGGCCGGAGCACAGATACGCAGTATTTT.

This clonotype has a handful of counts. The rearrangement joins TRBV29-1 to TRBJ2-3; 7 bases agree with TRBD1. V lost 6 bases and J lost 1; bases outside the gene matches: 4. Germline-derived CDR1 and CDR2 are SQVTM and ANQGSEA. The CDR3 spans 13 residues. CDR3 DNA sequence: TGCAGCGTGCCGACAGGGCGCACAGATACGCAGTATTTT. Translation gives CSVPTGRTDTQYF.

This clonotype was counted ten times or more. J is TRBJ1-1 and V is TRBV28; TRBD1 matches at 7 bases. V lost 7 bases and J lost 14; bases outside the gene matches: 16. The CDR3 length is 13 residues. The V gene's germline CDR1 is MDHEN and CDR2 SYDVKM. DNA for the CDR3: TGTGCCAGCACCTCATCGATAGACAGGGTCCCCTTCTTT. Translation: CASTSSIDRVPFF.

In this sample, this clonotype turned up a few times. The CDR3 is CASSEVDAEAFF. The CDR3 coding sequence is TGTGCCAGCAGTGAGGTTGATGCTGAAGCTTTCTTT. The V gene is TRBV3-1, the J gene TRBJ1-1; D is ambiguous. The CDR3 has 12 residues. V lost 6 bases and J 6 bases, leaving 11 bases between the germline ends. Germline V gives CDR1 LGHDT, CDR2 YNNKEL (reference sequence). The full variable domain, with the rest looked up from reference TRBV3-1 and TRBJ1-1, is DTAVSQTPKYLVTQMGNDKSIKCEQNLGHDTMYWYKQDSKKFLKIMFSYNNKELIINETVPNRFSPKSPDKAHLNLHINSLELGDSAVYFCASSEVDAEAFFGQGTRLTVV.

The chain recombines TRBV7-2 with TRBJ2-1; D gene unclear. Germline V gene data show CDR1 as SGHTA and CDR2 as FQGNSA. This CDR3 is 15 amino acids long. The V and J ends lost 2 bases and 6 bases respectively, with 14 bases between them. The CDR3 DNA reads TGTGCCAGCAGCTTATGGCCAGCTGAATCCAATGAGCAGTTCTTC. Translating it yields CASSLWPAESNEQFF.

This chain links TRBV4-1 with TRBJ1-5; no clear D. Per the germline V gene, CDR1 is MGHRA and CDR2 is YSYEKL. V shed 4 bases and J shed 3 bases, with 7 bases lying between them. The CDR3 is 13 amino acids. CDR3 DNA: TGCGCCAGCAGCCCCTTGATCAATCAGCCCCAGCATTTT. Translation: CASSPLINQPQHF.

This clonotype was found a few times. The chain carries TRBV5-1 and TRBJ2-1, with D maybe TRBD1 (6 bases). The CDR3 length is 14 residues. The germline V gene encodes CDR1 SGHRS and CDR2 YFSETQ. Trimming took off 4 bases at V and 4 bases at J, with 12 bases between the two ends. In DNA, the CDR3 is TGCGCCAGCAGCGGTCGGACAGCTTACAATGAGCAGTTCTTC. This encodes CASSGRTAYNEQFF.

This clonotype showed up many times. V is TRBV16 and J is TRBJ1-3; D ambiguous. CDR3 length: 16 amino acids. The germline V gene has CDR1 KGHSY and CDR2 FQNENV. The V gene lost 1 base and the J gene lost 2 bases, with 12 bases spanning the gap. The DNA for the CDR3 is TGTGCCAGCAGCCAATTCCCAGACACCACTGGAAACACCATATATTTT. It codes for CASSQFPDTTGNTIYF.

The chain couples TRBV6-5 to TRBJ1-6, with TRBD1 matching over 8 bases. The trim removed 6 bases at V and 10 bases at J, leaving 8 bases unmatched. Germline CDR1 and CDR2: MNHEY and SVGAGI. The CDR3 totals 14 residues. The CDR3 protein is CASSLDRGVSPLHF. The CDR3 nucleotides are TGTGCCAGCAGCTTAGACAGGGGCGTGTCACCCCTCCACTTT.

This clonotype was seen a few times. The chain has TRBV7-9 and TRBJ1-3, with D perhaps matching TRBD1 (6 bases). The CDR3 totals 16 residues. Trimming took 5 bases from V and 0 from J, leaving 14 bases between them. Germline CDR1 is SEHNR and CDR2 is FQNEAQ (reference sequence). The chain's CDR3 is CASSPPDRNSGNTIYF. The DNA of the CDR3 is TGTGCCAGCAGCCCCCCCGACAGGAACTCTGGAAACACCATATATTTT.

The genes are TRBV20-1 and TRBJ1-1; no definite D call. The CDR3 totals 13 residues. Trimming took off 0 bases at V and 1 base at J, with 6 bases between the two ends. CDR1 and CDR2 (germline): DFQATT, SNEGSKA (reference sequence). CDR3 region: CSAREAGNTEAFF. CDR3 in DNA: TGCAGTGCTAGAGAGGCAGGGAACACTGAAGCTTTCTTT.

The J gene is TRBJ1-1, the V gene TRBV9; D gene ambiguous. The CDR3 spans 16 residues. CDR1 and CDR2 (germline): SGDLS, YYNGEE. Trimming cost V 0 bases and J 6 bases, with 18 bases left between them. This chain's CDR3 is CASSVDRAFPSPEAFF. In nucleotides, the CDR3 is TGTGCCAGCAGCGTAGATAGGGCATTCCCTTCCCCTGAAGCTTTCTTT.

Only a few counts were recorded for this clonotype. The rearrangement links TRBV20-1 to TRBJ1-3, with TRBD1 matching 10 bases. Germline trimming cut 1 base from V and 2 bases from J; bases unmatched to any gene: 2. The germline gives CDR1 DFQATT, CDR2 SNEGSKA (reference sequence). The CDR3 consists of 15 residues. CDR3 DNA sequence: TGCAGTGCTAGAGGGACAGGGGGGACTGGAAACACCATATATTTT. Its protein product is CSARGTGGTGNTIYF.

The chain has TRBV3-1 and TRBJ2-7; 12 bases are a match to TRBD2. This CDR3 has 14 residues. CDR1 is LGHDT, CDR2 YNNKEL, per germline (reference sequence). J was trimmed by 4 bases and V by 6 bases; bases with no gene match: 4. The CDR3 DNA reads as TGTGCCAGCAGTACTAGCGGGGGGTCATACGAGCAGTACTTC. It yields the protein CASSTSGGSYEQYF.

The chain has TRBV18 and TRBJ2-6; a weak D match, TRBD2 (5 bases). The CDR3 is made up of 14 amino acids. Per the germline V gene, CDR1 is KGHSH and CDR2 is LQKENI. The germline V and J ends were trimmed by 8 bases and 0 bases, with 8 bases remaining between them. In DNA form, the CDR3 reads TGTGCCAGCGCCGGGGACTCTGGGGCCAACGTCCTGACTTTC. Protein: CASAGDSGANVLTF.

This clonotype was seen a few times. The gene calls are TRBV24-1 and TRBJ1-5; D might be TRBD1 (6 bases). The V end was cut by 6 bases, the J end by 2 bases, with 19 bases between. Per germline, CDR1 KGHDR and CDR2 SFDVKD. CDR3 size: 17 residues. CDR3 region: CATSLSVGGAGNQPQHF. CDR3 sequence (DNA): TGTGCCACCAGTTTGTCTGTGGGGGGCGCTGGCAATCAGCCCCAGCATTTT.

This clonotype was detected only a few times. V and J are TRBV28 and TRBJ2-2; D ambiguous. Looked up from germline, CDR1 is MDHEN and CDR2 is SYDVKM. The germline V and J ends were trimmed by 2 bases and 6 bases, with 7 bases remaining between them. There are 13 residues in the CDR3. The CDR3 loop reads CASSLTYAGELFF. DNA of the CDR3: TGTGCCAGCAGTTTAACGTACGCCGGGGAGCTGTTTTTT. The complete variable domain, with remaining parts taken from reference TRBV28 and TRBJ2-2, reads DVKVTQSSRYLVKRTGEKVFLECVQDMDHENMFWYRQDPGLGLRLIYFSYDVKMKEKGDIPEGYSVSREKKERFSLILESASTNQTSMYLCASSLTYAGELFFGEGSRLTVL.

In this sample, this clonotype turned up many times. The chain employs TRBV12-3 or TRBV12-4 and TRBJ2-4; tentative D call: TRBD2 (6 bases). This CDR3 has 14 residues. V lost 5 bases, J lost 7 bases, and 15 bases lay in between. CDR3 bases: TGTGCCAGCAGTAATTTTCAGGGAGGCAACATTCAGTACTTC. It encodes CASSNFQGGNIQYF.

The chain combines TRBV7-2 with TRBJ1-1, with a possible D match to TRBD1 (5 bases). The CDR3 has 15 amino acids. Germline lookup yields CDR1 SGHTA and CDR2 FQGNSA. Trimming cost V 5 bases and J 0 bases, with 13 bases left between them. The CDR3 sequence is CASSLSTAMNTEAFF. In DNA, the CDR3 is TGTGCCAGCAGCCTTTCGACAGCGATGAACACTGAAGCTTTCTTT.

Only a few counts were recorded for this clonotype. The gene calls are TRBV6-2 or TRBV6-3 and TRBJ2-1; 8 bases map to TRBD2. Germline CDR1 reads MNHEY; CDR2 reads SVGEGT. This CDR3 contains 16 residues. Unmatched junction bases numbered 21, after V lost 6 bases and J lost 14 bases. The CDR3 DNA reads as TGTGCCAGCAGCCCGGGCCAACTAGCGGCCCCGGTCCAGGAGTTCTTC. This encodes CASSPGQLAAPVQEFF.

The rearrangement links TRBV4-3 to TRBJ2-1, with 9 bases fitting TRBD2. V shed 0 bases and J 7 bases; nucleotides not matched to a gene: 16. The CDR3 covers 19 residues. Germline assignment: CDR1 LGHNA and CDR2 YSLEER. This CDR3 reads CASSQDGPGRGGNSNEQFF. For the CDR3, the DNA is TGCGCCAGCAGCCAAGATGGTCCAGGGCGGGGGGGAAATTCAAATGAGCAGTTCTTC.

The rearrangement links TRBV28 to TRBJ2-7; perhaps TRBD2 as D (6 bases). V was pared by 3 bases and J by 7 bases, with 16 bases between. The germline CDR1 and CDR2 sequences are MDHEN and SYDVKM. The CDR3 sequence is 14 residues long. The CDR3 sequence: CASSLNTGRDEQYF. As DNA, the CDR3 is TGTGCCAGCAGTTTGAACACCGGGCGGGATGAGCAGTACTTC.

Here the CDR3 reads CASSETGWRPTPDTQYF. CDR3 bases: TGTGCCAGCAGTGAAACAGGATGGCGACCCACACCAGATACGCAGTATTTT. The chain links TRBV25-1 to TRBJ2-3, with a possible D match to TRBD1 (5 bases). The length of the CDR3 is 17 residues. V was clipped by 2 bases and J by 4 bases, with 19 bases between them. From germline, CDR1 is MGHDK and CDR2 SYGVNS.

The chain employs TRBV15 and TRBJ1-5; the match to TRBD1 covers 7 bases. This CDR3 is built from 16 residues. The germline V gene has CDR1 LNHNV and CDR2 YYDKDF (reference sequence). J lost 7 bases, V lost 0 bases, and 9 bases had no gene match. CDR3 loop: CATSREVTGVGQPQHF. CDR3 sequence (DNA): TGTGCCACCAGCAGAGAAGTTACAGGGGTTGGGCAGCCCCAGCATTTT.

This chain uses TRBV5-6 with TRBJ1-1; D perhaps matches TRBD1 (6 bases). V was trimmed by 2 bases and J by 0 bases, leaving 17 bases between them. There are 17 residues in the CDR3. Germline CDR1 SGHDT, CDR2 YYEEEE. The CDR3 bases are TGTGCCAGCAGCTTTTCTATGCAGGGACACATGAACACTGAAGCTTTCTTT. Amino acid sequence: CASSFSMQGHMNTEAFF.